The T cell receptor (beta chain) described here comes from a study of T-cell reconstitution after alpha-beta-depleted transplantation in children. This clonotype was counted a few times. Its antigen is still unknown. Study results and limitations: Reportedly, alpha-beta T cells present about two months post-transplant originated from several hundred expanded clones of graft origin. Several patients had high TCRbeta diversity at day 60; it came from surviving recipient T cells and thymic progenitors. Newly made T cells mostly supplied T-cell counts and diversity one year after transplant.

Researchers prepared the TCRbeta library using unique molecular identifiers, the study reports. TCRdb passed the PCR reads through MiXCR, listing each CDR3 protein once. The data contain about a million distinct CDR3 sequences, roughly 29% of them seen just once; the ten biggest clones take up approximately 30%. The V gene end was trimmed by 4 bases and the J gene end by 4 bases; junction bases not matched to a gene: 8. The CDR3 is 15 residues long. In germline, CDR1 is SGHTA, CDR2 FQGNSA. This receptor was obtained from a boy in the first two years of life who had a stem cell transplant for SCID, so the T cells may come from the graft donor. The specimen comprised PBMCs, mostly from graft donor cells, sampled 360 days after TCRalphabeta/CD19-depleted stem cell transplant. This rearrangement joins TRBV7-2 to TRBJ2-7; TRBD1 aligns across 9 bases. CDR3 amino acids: CASSSWGQGSYEQYF. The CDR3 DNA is TGTGCCAGCAGCTCGTGGGGACAGGGTAGTTACGAGCAGTACTTC.